This T cell receptor beta chain was identified during a study of CD8 T cells in ankylosing spondylitis. Study-wide results and limits: The authors found the disease-linked clones to be CD8+ and relatively rare in peripheral blood. Ankylosing spondylitis blood appeared to carry a characteristic TCR beta motif of roughly 8 highly homologous variants. Enrichment of disease-linked clones was reportedly significant in matched ankylosing spondylitis synovial fluid.

This clonotype was counted between two and nine times. The antigen remains unidentified. TCR beta libraries were made by quantitative 5'-RACE with molecular barcodes. From the 5' RACE reads, TCRdb called clonotypes with MiXCR, one entry per CDR3 protein. The sample has 800,000 to 900,000 distinct CDR3 sequences; approximately 10% are singletons. The germline gives CDR1 SGHRS, CDR2 YFSETQ. The CDR3 contains 14 residues. Trimming removed 5 bases at V and 2 bases at J, with 11 bases between. The receptor was derived from a male donor with ankylosing spondylitis. The chain employs TRBV5-1 and TRBJ2-4; D remains ambiguous. Sequencing was done on a sample of blood, either unsorted or a sorted T cell fraction (not recorded which). The CDR3 DNA is TGCGCCAGCAGTCTAGGGTTTTCCAAAAACATTCAGTACTTC. It translates to CASSLGFSKNIQYF.